The T cell receptor beta chain described here comes from a study of cytomegalovirus exposure and HLA in healthy donors. General study results and limits: In vitro checks showed that a few CMV-associated chains really do target CMV antigens. Another analysis was done later, and it associated approximately 17,000 TCR beta sequences with HLA alleles at 0.05 false discovery rate. Looking again later, the authors saw that most CMV-associated TCR beta chains seemed HLA-restricted. CMV serostatus stood as the only immune exposure information on hand.

PCR primers comprised 60 Vbeta and 13 Jbeta primers. Assay: immunoSEQ multiplex PCR; the TCRdb copy retains only in-frame clones and omits some. Of over 70,000 clones in the sample, roughly 60% are singletons; the top ten hold about 22%. A remark on this clone: Its antigen is not known.

This CDR3 is built from 14 residues. V lost 2 bases and J lost 5, with 10 bases in between. The V gene's germline CDR1 is KGHSH and CDR2 LQKENI. The J gene is TRBJ1-5, the V gene TRBV18; weak D call: TRBD1 (6 bases). The origin of this receptor is a woman between 50 and 59 years old in good health and CMV-seropositive. Sequencing was performed on PBMCs. The DNA of the CDR3 is TGTGCCAGCTCACCAGGGGGGGCGGATCAGCCCCAGCATTTT. Protein: CASSPGGADQPQHF.